The 14 T cell receptor beta chains below come from one sample, sequenced in a study of T-cell reconstitution after alpha-beta-depleted transplantation in children. The library targeted TCRbeta and was prepared with unique molecular identifiers. In TCRdb, the PCR reads were re-called with MiXCR into one record per CDR3 protein. The repertoire includes under 400,000 distinct CDR3 sequences, approximately 23% of them detected once, and 9.5% to 12% sits in the top ten. This sample comprised PBMCs, mostly from graft donor cells, obtained 180 days after TCRalphabeta/CD19-depleted stem cell transplant. The receptors come from a male patient under 18 who had a stem cell transplant for acute lymphoblastic leukemia, so the T cells may come from the graft donor.

The J gene is TRBJ1-5, the V gene TRBV2; D is uncertain. CDR3 length: 14 amino acids. V was pared by 2 bases and J by 0 bases, with 5 bases between. The germline CDR1 and CDR2 sequences are SNHLY and FYNNEI. CDR3 nucleotide sequence: TGTGCCAGCAGTGAACCTAATAGCAATCAGCCCCAGCATTTT. Protein product: CASSEPNSNQPQHF.

The V gene is TRBV2, the J gene TRBJ2-7; D remains unclear. V was cut by 6 bases and J by 3 bases, with 15 bases left in between. CDR1 SNHLY and CDR2 FYNNEI come from the germline V gene. This CDR3 comprises 14 residues. CDR3 sequence reads: CASSVGYRVYEQYF. In nucleotides, the CDR3 is TGTGCCAGCAGCGTTGGTTATAGGGTCTACGAGCAGTACTTC.

As regards this clonotype: One end of the junction fails to match germline, which may point to a read error. V gene TRBV7-9 combines with J gene TRBJ2-1; D is unclear. The CDR3 spans 12 residues. CDR1 and CDR2 from the germline V gene are SEHNR and FQNEAQ (reference sequence). The CDR3 region is CASTLLGFEQFF. CDR3 bases: TGTGCCAGCACCTTACTTGGGTTTGAGCAGTTCTTC.

This clonotype was counted a few times. The V call is TRBV6-4, the J call TRBJ2-2; TRBD1 aligns across 7 bases. Trimming took 10 bases from V and 1 from J; bases not matched to a gene: 3. The CDR3 contains 13 residues. Germline CDR1 is MRHNA and CDR2 is SNTAGT. As DNA, the CDR3 is TGTGCCACTTGGGACAGGAACACCGGGGAGCTGTTTTTT. It translates to CATWDRNTGELFF.

The V gene is TRBV7-3, the J gene TRBJ2-5; D is unclear. The germline V gene has CDR1 SGHTA and CDR2 FQGTGA. V was shortened by 2 bases and J by 5 bases, with 12 bases between the two germline ends. CDR3 length: 14 amino acids. The CDR3 coding sequence is TGTGCCAGCAGCTTAGCTGGGGATTCGGAGACCCAGTACTTC. The encoded protein is CASSLAGDSETQYF.

In its sample, this clonotype was seen many times. The V call is TRBV5-1, the J call TRBJ2-1; 7 positions agree with TRBD2. CDR1 SGHRS and CDR2 YFSETQ come from the germline V gene. The CDR3 spans 13 residues. V was clipped by 3 bases and J by 8 bases; unmatched bases: 5. The CDR3 DNA reads TGCGCCAGCAGCTGGGAGGGCCGCTATGAGCAGTTCTTC. Amino acid sequence: CASSWEGRYEQFF.

This chain connects TRBV7-6 to TRBJ2-1; 9 bases are a match to TRBD2. The junction had 9 bases not matched to a gene; V was cut back by 4 bases and J by 8 bases. This CDR3 is 15 amino acids long. Germline lookup yields CDR1 SGHVS and CDR2 FNYEAQ. CDR3 amino acids: CASSSVAGARYEQFF. The CDR3 nucleotides read TGTGCCAGCAGCTCGGTAGCGGGAGCAAGGTATGAGCAGTTCTTC.

The V and J genes are TRBV21-1 and TRBJ2-3; the table gives TRBD2 as D, unverified against the DNA. TRBV21-1 is reported as a pseudogene. The length of the CDR3 is 16 residues. CDR3 sequence reads: CASSSRTSGTTDTQYF. The CDR3, as DNA: TGTGCCAGCAGCTCCCGGACTAGCGGGACCACAGATACGCAGTATTTT.

The V and J genes are TRBV20-1 and TRBJ2-7; D is unresolved. Looked up from germline, CDR1 is DFQATT and CDR2 is SNEGSKA (reference sequence). V was pared by 5 bases and J by 7 bases, with 18 bases between. The CDR3 extends over 13 amino acids. The CDR3 loop is CSAQKYALKEQYF. DNA for the CDR3: TGCAGTGCTCAAAAATATGCATTAAAAGAGCAGTACTTC.

The V gene is TRBV18, the J gene TRBJ1-2; D perhaps matches TRBD1 (5 bases). Germline loops: CDR1 KGHSH, CDR2 LQKENI. The CDR3 runs to 15 residues. Trimming took off 2 bases at V and 3 bases at J, with 13 bases between the two ends. This CDR3 reads CASSPTYRIHYGYTF. The CDR3 coding sequence is TGTGCCAGCTCACCAACCTACAGGATTCACTATGGCTACACCTTC.

V usage is TRBV9 and J usage is TRBJ2-7; D not certain. V was clipped by 0 bases and J by 3 bases, with 7 bases between them. Per the germline V gene, CDR1 is SGDLS and CDR2 is YYNGEE. The CDR3 contains 13 residues. CDR3 in DNA: TGTGCCAGCAGCGTAGATAACTTCTACGAGCAGTACTTC. It translates to CASSVDNFYEQYF.

The rearrangement links TRBV3-1 to TRBJ2-1; D not certain. V was trimmed by 4 bases and J by 0 bases, leaving 13 bases between them. The CDR3 contains 16 residues. Germline V gives CDR1 LGHDT, CDR2 YNNKEL (reference sequence). CDR3 sequence (DNA): TGTGCCAGCAGCCCAAGCCCTAGTGGCTCCTACAATGAGCAGTTCTTC. This gives the protein CASSPSPSGSYNEQFF.

The chain links TRBV7-9 to TRBJ2-2; D remains ambiguous. CDR1 is SEHNR, CDR2 FQNEAQ, per germline (reference sequence). V gave up 5 bases and J gave up 2 bases, with 18 bases separating them. There are 17 residues in the CDR3. The CDR3 protein is CASSAHGQLLNTGELFF. CDR3 bases: TGTGCCAGCAGCGCCCACGGGCAGCTCCTTAACACCGGGGAGCTGTTTTTT.

The table lists this clonotype with a few counts. CDR3 nucleotides: TGCAGTGACCTGAGCGGGACTAGCGGGAGCGCTGAGCAGTTCTTC. It is translated as CSDLSGTSGSAEQFF. The chain joins TRBV20-1 to TRBJ2-1; 14 positions agree with TRBD2. Germline V gene lookup returns CDR1 DFQATT and CDR2 SNEGSKA (reference sequence). V gave up 7 bases and J gave up 9 bases; unmatched junction bases: 11. The CDR3 extends over 15 amino acids.